This note documents a single T cell receptor beta chain sequence. Germline V gene data show CDR1 as KGHDR and CDR2 as SFDVKD. CDR3 length: 15 residues. The trim removed 3 bases at V and 5 bases at J, leaving 6 bases unmatched. In the original workflow: Cell counts per sample came from amplifying reference gene primers. Here immunoSEQ multiplex PCR was the method, and the copy in TCRdb shows in-frame clones only, minus some. V, J and clone size were drawn from that table, and D and trimming were deduced from the DNA. The sample yields approximately 200,000 clones, 81% seen once. This entry is derived from a study of blood T cell repertoires in COVID-19.

This sequence joins TRBV24-1 and TRBJ1-5, with 7 bases identical to TRBD1. The receptor comes from a woman of 80 years or more with COVID-19, enrolled during active disease. What was sequenced was peripheral blood. CDR3 residues: CATSDNRGVDQPQHF. DNA for the CDR3: TGTGCCACCAGTGATAACAGGGGAGTGGATCAGCCCCAGCATTTT.